One T cell receptor (beta chain) is described in this entry. The sample comes from a study of blood T cell repertoires in COVID-19. Study as a whole: Sites across the United States, Italy and Spain contributed samples from acute and convalescent COVID-19. T cells, B-cell-depleted T cells, or PBMCs supplied cDNA or gDNA.

The CDR3 extends over 15 amino acids. The V gene's germline CDR1 is MNHEY and CDR2 SMNVEV (reference sequence). Trimming cost V 0 bases and J 10 bases, with 13 bases left between them. Measured with immunoSEQ multiplex PCR; TCRdb has only the in-frame clones, and not every one. The sample records about 220,000 clones, 80% being singletons. The TCR sequence derives from a human donor in a cohort sampled during active COVID-19. The sample taken for sequencing was peripheral blood. V and J are TRBV27 and TRBJ1-6; no clear D gene. The CDR3 nucleotides read TGTGCCAGCAGTTTATCGACTCTCCTTAGATCACCCCTCCACTTT. Its protein is CASSLSTLLRSPLHF.